The present TCR beta chain was sequenced within a study of T-cell reconstitution after alpha-beta-depleted transplantation in children. This clonotype occurred once. Unique molecular identifiers were used to barcode this TCRbeta library. In TCRdb, the PCR reads were re-called with MiXCR into one record per CDR3 protein. This repertoire shows 750,000 to 950,000 distinct CDR3 sequences, about 15% found once; its top ten account for under 6%. Germline assignment: CDR1 SGHAT and CDR2 FQDESV (reference sequence). This CDR3 spans 13 amino acids. With 7 bases removed from V and 6 bases from J, the gap between germline ends came to 16 bases.

The source is a male patient younger than 18 who had a stem cell transplant for acute lymphoblastic leukemia, so the T cells may come from the graft donor. The chain carries TRBV11-1 and TRBJ2-7; the D call may be TRBD1 or TRBD2 (6 bases each). This sample comprised PBMCs, mostly from graft donor cells, obtained 360 days after TCRalphabeta/CD19-depleted stem cell transplant. CDR3 coding DNA: TGTGCCAGCACCACGAAGGGGGGTGTCGAGCAGTACTTC. Translating gives CASTTKGGVEQYF.